The 23 T cell receptor beta chains listed next were all sequenced from one sample in a study of T-cell reconstitution after alpha-beta-depleted transplantation in children. Unique molecular identifiers were used to barcode this TCRbeta library. TCRdb reprocessed the PCR reads with MiXCR, giving one entry per CDR3 protein. The table includes a few hundred thousand distinct CDR3 sequences, over 25% detected once. The input for sequencing was PBMCs, taken before TCRalphabeta/CD19-depleted stem cell transplant. These receptors were obtained from a boy in the first two years of life with Wiskott-Aldrich syndrome, due to receive a stem cell transplant.

The chain employs TRBV9 and TRBJ2-6; no clear D gene. This CDR3 is built from 14 residues. CDR1 and CDR2 (germline): SGDLS, YYNGEE. Trimming removed 1 base from V and 1 base from J, with 3 bases in between. The CDR3, as DNA: TGTGCCAGCAGCGTACTGTCTGGGGCCAACGTCCTGACTTTC. The encoded protein is CASSVLSGANVLTF.

This clonotype was counted only a few times. V gene TRBV28 combines with J gene TRBJ2-1; maybe TRBD2 (5 bases). This CDR3 spans 16 amino acids. Germline CDR1 and CDR2: MDHEN and SYDVKM. Trimming removed 6 bases at V and 6 bases at J, with 21 bases between. The CDR3 DNA is TGTGCCAGCAGGCCACCTAGCAGTTTCTCCCTCAATGAGCAGTTCTTC. Translation: CASRPPSSFSLNEQFF. The full variable domain, with the rest looked up from reference TRBV28 and TRBJ2-1, is DVKVTQSSRYLVKRTGEKVFLECVQDMDHENMFWYRQDPGLGLRLIYFSYDVKMKEKGDIPEGYSVSREKKERFSLILESASTNQTSMYLCASRPPSSFSLNEQFFGPGTRLTVL.

This clonotype occurred a few times. The V call is TRBV29-1, the J call TRBJ1-1; possible D gene TRBD1, 6 bases. The CDR3 covers 13 residues. Germline V gene data show CDR1 as SQVTM and CDR2 as ANQGSEA. Trimming took 3 bases from V and 1 from J, leaving 9 bases between them. In DNA form, the CDR3 reads TGCAGCGTTGAGAGGGACACGAACACTGAAGCTTTCTTT. The encoded protein is CSVERDTNTEAFF.

The V gene is TRBV20-1, the J gene TRBJ2-3; TRBD2 matches 10 bases. From germline, CDR1 is DFQATT and CDR2 SNEGSKA (reference sequence). The ends lost 6 bases at V and 0 bases at J; junction bases unmatched: 3. The CDR3 contains 14 residues. The CDR3, as DNA: TGCAGTGCATTGACTAGCGGGAGCACAGATACGCAGTATTTT. Protein product: CSALTSGSTDTQYF.

This clonotype was observed a handful of times. The gene calls are TRBV2 and TRBJ2-2; 9 nucleotides align to TRBD1. Germline values: CDR1 SNHLY, CDR2 FYNNEI. V shed 4 bases and J 6 bases; nucleotides not matched to a gene: 6. The CDR3 loop spans 15 amino acids. Here the CDR3 reads CASSAPGQGPGELFF. CDR3 nucleotide sequence: TGTGCCAGCAGTGCACCGGGACAGGGTCCCGGGGAGCTGTTTTTT.

A single count supports this clonotype. The chain combines TRBV5-1 with TRBJ2-1; 12 nucleotides agree with TRBD2. V lost 0 bases, J lost 6 bases, and 7 bases stayed unmatched. Germline CDR1 SGHRS, CDR2 YFSETQ. The CDR3 spans 17 residues. The CDR3 sequence is CASSLEVLAGGLNEQFF. In DNA form, the CDR3 reads TGCGCCAGCAGCTTGGAGGTACTAGCGGGAGGTCTCAATGAGCAGTTCTTC.

This CDR3 reads CSARVRTGELFF. The CDR3 DNA reads as TGCAGTGCTAGAGTAAGAACCGGGGAGCTGTTTTTT. The chain joins TRBV20-1 to TRBJ2-2; D call uncertain. This CDR3 spans 12 amino acids. The germline V gene encodes CDR1 DFQATT and CDR2 SNEGSKA (reference sequence). V was clipped by 1 base and J by 5 bases, with 5 bases between them.

This clonotype was seen at least ten times. The rearrangement links TRBV5-1 to TRBJ2-1, with 9 bases lining up with TRBD1. Looked up from germline, CDR1 is SGHRS and CDR2 is YFSETQ. V lost 4 bases to trimming and J lost 2 bases; unmatched junction nucleotides: 7. This CDR3 is built from 16 residues. The CDR3 loop reads CASSPSGTGPYNEQFF. DNA for the CDR3: TGCGCCAGCAGCCCGTCCGGGACAGGGCCCTACAATGAGCAGTTCTTC.

CDR3 nucleotides: TGCAGTGCGGCAGACAGGGCTCAGTACGAGCAGTACTTC. Residues: CSAADRAQYEQYF. V and J are TRBV20-1 and TRBJ2-7; 7 nucleotides agree with TRBD1. The CDR3 sequence is 13 residues long. After removal of 6 bases from V and 4 bases from J, the junction contained 9 bases not matched to a gene. Germline values: CDR1 DFQATT, CDR2 SNEGSKA (reference sequence).

This clonotype was detected a few times. The chain couples TRBV4-1 to TRBJ1-1; D gene unclear. The CDR3 loop spans 15 amino acids. Trimming removed 3 bases from V and 4 bases from J, with 15 bases in between. CDR1 is MGHRA and CDR2 is YSYEKL in the germline V gene. The CDR3 DNA reads TGCGCCAGCAGCCACCTCCTAGGACTGACCACTGAAGCTTTCTTT. This gives the protein CASSHLLGLTTEAFF.

This clonotype was counted a single time. This chain links TRBV7-2 with TRBJ2-4; D remains ambiguous. This CDR3 is built from 16 residues. V dropped 6 bases and J dropped 4 bases, with 19 bases sitting between them. Looked up from germline, CDR1 is SGHTA and CDR2 is FQGNSA. The CDR3: CASSPRLPMGKNIQYF. The CDR3 DNA follows: TGTGCCAGCAGTCCAAGACTCCCCATGGGGAAAAACATTCAGTACTTC.

To note about this clonotype: Mismatch with germline at one junction end may stem from a read error. The J gene is TRBJ1-1, the V gene TRBV20-1, with no clear D. Germline loops: CDR1 DFQATT, CDR2 SNEGSKA (reference sequence). The length of the CDR3 is 14 residues. The CDR3 loop is CSARVGPPLSEAFF. The CDR3 DNA reads as TGCAGTGCTAGAGTCGGGCCTCCCTTGAGTGAAGCTTTTTTT.

The chain combines TRBV12-3 or TRBV12-4 with TRBJ1-5, with D unclear. V lost 5 bases and J lost 4, with 18 bases in between. This CDR3 has 16 residues. The DNA for the CDR3 is TGTGCCAGCAGTCCCCCCCCCGGGGATCGAAATCAGCCCCAGCATTTT. This translates into CASSPPPGDRNQPQHF.

This clonotype was seen only a few times. The chain uses TRBV20-1 and TRBJ1-4; possible D gene TRBD1, 5 bases. Germline loops: CDR1 DFQATT, CDR2 SNEGSKA (reference sequence). Deletions cut 5 bases from V and 8 bases from J, with 12 bases between. The CDR3 consists of 12 residues. CDR3 nucleotide sequence: TGCAGTGCTTTAACCGGGGGGGAAAAACTGTTTTTT. This sequence encodes CSALTGGEKLFF.

Only a few counts were recorded for this clonotype. The chain employs TRBV10-3 and TRBJ2-1, with 10 bases fitting TRBD1. CDR1 and CDR2 (germline): ENHRY, SYGVKD. The CDR3 has 17 amino acids. Trimming cost V 5 bases and J 9 bases; bases outside gene matches: 16. The CDR3 DNA is TGTGCCATCAGTTGGGGCGGACAGGGGGTGGATCGGAGTGAGCAGTTCTTC. Translated: CAISWGGQGVDRSEQFF.

This clonotype occurred a few times. The chain carries TRBV7-2 and TRBJ2-5; 8 nucleotides match TRBD1. CDR1 and CDR2 (germline): SGHTA, FQGNSA. The CDR3 runs 15 residues. With 6 bases clipped from V and 3 bases from J, the junction kept 9 bases outside the gene matches. The CDR3, as DNA: TGTGCCAGCAGGTCTAGGACAGGGTCAAAAGAGACCCAGTACTTC. This sequence encodes CASRSRTGSKETQYF.

This clonotype occurred a few times. The CDR3 bases are TGCAGCGTTGACCGCGGGAGAGGGGGTGAGCAGTTCTTC. Its translation is CSVDRGRGGEQFF. The chain combines TRBV29-1 with TRBJ2-1; D possibly corresponds to TRBD2 (7 bases). The CDR3 loop spans 13 amino acids. CDR1 is SQVTM and CDR2 is ANQGSEA in the germline V gene. Trimming pared 3 bases from V and 9 bases from J, leaving 15 bases between.

This clonotype was seen many times. J is TRBJ2-1 and V is TRBV10-3; 10 positions agree with TRBD2. From germline, CDR1 is ENHRY and CDR2 SYGVKD. V lost 6 bases and J lost 1; bases outside the gene matches: 6. This CDR3 comprises 16 residues. The CDR3 loop is CAISDLSGRSYNEQFF. The CDR3 nucleotides read TGTGCCATCAGCGACCTTAGCGGGAGGTCCTACAATGAGCAGTTCTTC.

The CDR3 loop is CASSLHRGQTQYF. DNA of the CDR3: TGTGCCAGCAGTTTACACAGGGGACAGACCCAGTACTTC. The chain joins TRBV12-3 or TRBV12-4 to TRBJ2-5; 7 bases fit TRBD1. There are 13 residues in the CDR3. Losses at the gene ends were 2 bases for V and 6 bases for J; bases not matched to a gene: 3.

This clonotype was found a few times. V usage is TRBV5-1 and J usage is TRBJ2-7; D remains unclear. The CDR3 length is 17 residues. V was shortened by 1 base and J by 2 bases, with 19 bases between the two germline ends. Germline CDR1 is SGHRS and CDR2 is YFSETQ. The CDR3 DNA reads as TGCGCCAGCAGCTTGCTACCCGGACCCTCAGGAACCTACGAGCAGTACTTC. Translated, it gives CASSLLPGPSGTYEQYF.

The rearrangement links TRBV20-1 to TRBJ2-1, with 9 bases that match TRBD2. V dropped 6 bases and J dropped 4; count of bases not matched to a gene: 7. The CDR3 totals 14 residues. Germline lookup yields CDR1 DFQATT and CDR2 SNEGSKA (reference sequence). CDR3 bases: TGCAGTGCGGGGAAGACTAGCGGTTACAATGAGCAGTTCTTC. It translates to CSAGKTSGYNEQFF.

V usage is TRBV5-1 and J usage is TRBJ2-1; D gene ambiguous. CDR3 size: 16 residues. Germline V gene sequence: CDR1 SGHRS, CDR2 YFSETQ. Between the trimmed V and J ends, which lost 3 bases and 3 bases, there was a span of 16 bases. The CDR3 spells CASSSGLSLSYNEQFF. CDR3 nucleotide sequence: TGCGCCAGCAGCTCCGGGTTGTCACTCAGCTACAATGAGCAGTTCTTC.

The gene calls are TRBV20-1 and TRBJ2-7; 10 bases match TRBD1. The CDR3 covers 16 residues. Germline CDR1 DFQATT, CDR2 SNEGSKA (reference sequence). The ends lost 2 bases at V and 0 bases at J; junction bases unmatched: 7. The CDR3: CSARIPGTGASYEQYF. Written as DNA, the CDR3 is TGCAGTGCTAGAATCCCCGGGACAGGGGCCTCCTACGAGCAGTACTTC.